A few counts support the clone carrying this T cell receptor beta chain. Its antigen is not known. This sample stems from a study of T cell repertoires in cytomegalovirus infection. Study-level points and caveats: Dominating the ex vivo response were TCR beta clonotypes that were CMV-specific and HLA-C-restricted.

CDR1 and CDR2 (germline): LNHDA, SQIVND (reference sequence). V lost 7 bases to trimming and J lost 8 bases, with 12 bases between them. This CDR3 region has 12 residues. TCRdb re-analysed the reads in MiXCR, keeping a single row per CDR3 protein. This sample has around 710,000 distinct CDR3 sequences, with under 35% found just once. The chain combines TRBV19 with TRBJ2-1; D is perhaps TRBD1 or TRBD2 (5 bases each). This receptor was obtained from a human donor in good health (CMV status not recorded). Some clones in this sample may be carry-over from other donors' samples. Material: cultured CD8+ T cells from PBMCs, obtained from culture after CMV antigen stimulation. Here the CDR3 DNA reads TGTGCCAGTACCGAGGGGTTTGATGAGCAGTTCTTC. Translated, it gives CASTEGFDEQFF.